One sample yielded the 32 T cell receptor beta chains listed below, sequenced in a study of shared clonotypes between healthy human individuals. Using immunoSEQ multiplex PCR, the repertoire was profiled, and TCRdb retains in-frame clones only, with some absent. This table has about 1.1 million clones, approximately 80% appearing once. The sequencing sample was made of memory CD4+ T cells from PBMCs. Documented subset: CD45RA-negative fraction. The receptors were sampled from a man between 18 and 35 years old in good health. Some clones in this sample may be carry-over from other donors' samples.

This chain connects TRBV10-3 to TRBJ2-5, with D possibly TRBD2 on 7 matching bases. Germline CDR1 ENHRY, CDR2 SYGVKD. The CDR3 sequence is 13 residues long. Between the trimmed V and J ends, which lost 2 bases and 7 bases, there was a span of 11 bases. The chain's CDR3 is CAISEGEGGTQYF. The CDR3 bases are TGTGCCATCAGTGAGGGGGAGGGGGGGACCCAGTACTTC.

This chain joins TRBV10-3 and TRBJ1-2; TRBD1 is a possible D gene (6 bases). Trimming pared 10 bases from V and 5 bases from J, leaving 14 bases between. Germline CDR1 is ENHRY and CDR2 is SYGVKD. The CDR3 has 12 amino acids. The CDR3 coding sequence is TGTGCCACCACAGGGTTAGGGTATGGCTACACCTTC. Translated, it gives CATTGLGYGYTF.

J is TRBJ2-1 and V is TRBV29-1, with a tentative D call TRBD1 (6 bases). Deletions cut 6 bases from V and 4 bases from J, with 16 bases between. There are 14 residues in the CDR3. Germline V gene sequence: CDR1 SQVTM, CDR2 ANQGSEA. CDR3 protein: CSVGARNAYNEQFF. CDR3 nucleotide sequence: TGCAGCGTGGGGGCTAGAAACGCTTACAATGAGCAGTTCTTC.

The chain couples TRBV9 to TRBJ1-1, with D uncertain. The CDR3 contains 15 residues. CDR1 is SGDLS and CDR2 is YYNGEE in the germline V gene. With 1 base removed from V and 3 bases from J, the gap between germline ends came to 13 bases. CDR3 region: CASSVTTRRDTEAFF. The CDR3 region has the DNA TGTGCCAGCAGCGTAACAACAAGGAGGGACACTGAAGCTTTCTTT.

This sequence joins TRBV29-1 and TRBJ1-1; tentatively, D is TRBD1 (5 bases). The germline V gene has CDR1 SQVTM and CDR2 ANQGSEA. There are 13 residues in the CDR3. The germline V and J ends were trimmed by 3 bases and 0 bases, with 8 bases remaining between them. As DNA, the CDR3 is TGCAGCGTTGAGGGGGTTCTGAACACTGAAGCTTTCTTT. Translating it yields CSVEGVLNTEAFF.

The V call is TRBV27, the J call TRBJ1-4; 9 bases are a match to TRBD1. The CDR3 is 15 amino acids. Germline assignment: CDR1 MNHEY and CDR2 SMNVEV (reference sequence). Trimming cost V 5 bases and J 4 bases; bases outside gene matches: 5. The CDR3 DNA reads TGTGCCAGCAGTAGACAGGGGGATGGTAATGAAAAACTGTTTTTT. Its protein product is CASSRQGDGNEKLFF.

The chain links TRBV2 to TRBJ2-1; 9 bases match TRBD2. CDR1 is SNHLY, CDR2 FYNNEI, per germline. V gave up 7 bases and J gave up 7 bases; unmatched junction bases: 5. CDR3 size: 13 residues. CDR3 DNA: TGTGCCAGCATTTTTAGCGGGAGTAATGAGCAGTTCTTC. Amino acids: CASIFSGSNEQFF.

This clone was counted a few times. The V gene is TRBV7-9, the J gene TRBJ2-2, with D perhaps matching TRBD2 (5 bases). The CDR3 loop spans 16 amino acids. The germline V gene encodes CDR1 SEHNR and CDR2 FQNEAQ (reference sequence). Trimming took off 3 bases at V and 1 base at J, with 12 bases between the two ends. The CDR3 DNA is TGTGCCAGCAGCTTGTCGGGGAAGGGGAACACCGGGGAGCTGTTTTTT. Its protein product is CASSLSGKGNTGELFF.

CDR3 nucleotide sequence: TGCGCCAGCAGCTTCAAGACAGCCAGCACCATATATTTT. Translating gives CASSFKTASTIYF. This chain uses TRBV5-1 with TRBJ1-3; possibly TRBD1 for D (5 bases). Germline loops: CDR1 SGHRS, CDR2 YFSETQ. Trimming removed 2 bases at V and 9 bases at J, with 12 bases between. This CDR3 has 13 residues.

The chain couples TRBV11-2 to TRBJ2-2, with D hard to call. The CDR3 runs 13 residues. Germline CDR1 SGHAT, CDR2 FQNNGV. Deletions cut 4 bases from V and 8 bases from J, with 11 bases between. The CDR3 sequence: CASSSLRFGELFF. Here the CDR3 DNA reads TGTGCCAGCAGCTCCCTAAGGTTTGGGGAGCTGTTTTTT.

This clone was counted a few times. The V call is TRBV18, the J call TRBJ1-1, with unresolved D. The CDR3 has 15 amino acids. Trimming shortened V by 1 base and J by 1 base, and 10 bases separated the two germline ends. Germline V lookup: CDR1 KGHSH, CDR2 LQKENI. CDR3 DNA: TGTGCCAGCTCACCACTCCGGCTGGCGAACACTGAAGCTTTCTTT. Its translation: CASSPLRLANTEAFF.

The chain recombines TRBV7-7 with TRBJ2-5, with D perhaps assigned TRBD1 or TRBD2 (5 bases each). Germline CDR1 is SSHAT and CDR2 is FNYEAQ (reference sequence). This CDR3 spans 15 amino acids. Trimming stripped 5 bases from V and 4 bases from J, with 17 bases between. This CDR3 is CASSRGTGSAETQYF. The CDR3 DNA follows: TGTGCCAGCAGCCGAGGGACCGGATCGGCAGAGACCCAGTACTTC.

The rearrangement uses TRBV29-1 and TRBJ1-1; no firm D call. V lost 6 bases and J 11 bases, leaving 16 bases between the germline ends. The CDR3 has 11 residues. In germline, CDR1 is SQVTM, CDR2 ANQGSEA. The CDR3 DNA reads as TGCAGCGTGGGGTGGGAGGGAAGGGCTTTCTTT. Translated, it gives CSVGWEGRAFF.

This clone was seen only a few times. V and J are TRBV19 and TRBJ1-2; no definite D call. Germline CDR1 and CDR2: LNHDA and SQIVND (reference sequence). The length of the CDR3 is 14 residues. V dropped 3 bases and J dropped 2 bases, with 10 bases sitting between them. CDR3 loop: CASSMWAGNYGYTF. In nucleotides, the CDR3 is TGTGCCAGTAGTATGTGGGCAGGCAACTATGGCTACACCTTC.

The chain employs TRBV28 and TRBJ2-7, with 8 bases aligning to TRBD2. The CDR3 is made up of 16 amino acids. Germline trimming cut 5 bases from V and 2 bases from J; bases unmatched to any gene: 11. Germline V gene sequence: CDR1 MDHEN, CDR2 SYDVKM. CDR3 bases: TGTGCCAGCAGTCCTCGTAGCGGGGCTCTGGCCTACGAGCAGTACTTC. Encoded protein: CASSPRSGALAYEQYF.

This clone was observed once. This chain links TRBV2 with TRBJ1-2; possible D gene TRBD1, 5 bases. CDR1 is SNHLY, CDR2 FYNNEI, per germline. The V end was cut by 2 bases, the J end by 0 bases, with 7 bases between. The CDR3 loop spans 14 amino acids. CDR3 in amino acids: CASSEMTANYGYTF. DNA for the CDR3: TGTGCCAGCAGTGAAATGACAGCTAACTATGGCTACACCTTC.

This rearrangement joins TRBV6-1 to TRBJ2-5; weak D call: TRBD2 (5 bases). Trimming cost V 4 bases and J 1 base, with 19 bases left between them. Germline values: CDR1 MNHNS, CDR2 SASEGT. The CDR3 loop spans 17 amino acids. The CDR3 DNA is TGTGCCAGCAGTGGGGCATTGGGGATCGGACTCCAAGAGACCCAGTACTTC. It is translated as CASSGALGIGLQETQYF.

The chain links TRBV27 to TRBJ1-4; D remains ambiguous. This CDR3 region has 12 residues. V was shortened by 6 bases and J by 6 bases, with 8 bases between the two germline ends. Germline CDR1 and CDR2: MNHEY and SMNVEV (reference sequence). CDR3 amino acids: CASSRRHEKLFF. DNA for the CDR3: TGTGCCAGCAGCCGACGGCATGAAAAACTGTTTTTT.

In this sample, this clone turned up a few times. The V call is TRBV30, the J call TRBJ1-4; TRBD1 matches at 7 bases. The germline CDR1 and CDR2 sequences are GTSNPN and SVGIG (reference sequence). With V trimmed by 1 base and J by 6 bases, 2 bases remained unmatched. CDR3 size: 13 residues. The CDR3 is CAWSGDSHEKLFF. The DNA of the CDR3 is TGTGCCTGGAGTGGGGACAGCCATGAAAAACTGTTTTTT. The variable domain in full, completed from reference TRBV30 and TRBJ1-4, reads SQTIHQWPATLVQPVGSPLSLECTVEGTSNPNLYWYRQAAGRGLQLLFYSVGIGQISSEVPQNLSASRPQDRQFILSSKKLLLSDSGFYLCAWSGDSHEKLFFGSGTQLSVL.

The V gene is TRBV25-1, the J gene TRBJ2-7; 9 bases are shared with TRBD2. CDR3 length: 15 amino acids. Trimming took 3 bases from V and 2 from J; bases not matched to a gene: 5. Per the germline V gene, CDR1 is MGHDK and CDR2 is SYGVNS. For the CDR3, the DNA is TGTGCCAGCAGTGATAAGGCGGGAGGGACCTACGAGCAGTACTTC. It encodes CASSDKAGGTYEQYF.

In nucleotides, the CDR3 is TGTGCCAGCAGCCGTAGCGGGGGAAACTCCTACGAGCAGTACTTC. It encodes CASSRSGGNSYEQYF. The chain has TRBV5-4 and TRBJ2-7; 9 bases align to TRBD2. The ends lost 4 bases at V and 0 bases at J; junction bases unmatched: 5. The CDR3 has 15 residues. Germline V gives CDR1 SGHNT, CDR2 YYREEE (reference sequence).

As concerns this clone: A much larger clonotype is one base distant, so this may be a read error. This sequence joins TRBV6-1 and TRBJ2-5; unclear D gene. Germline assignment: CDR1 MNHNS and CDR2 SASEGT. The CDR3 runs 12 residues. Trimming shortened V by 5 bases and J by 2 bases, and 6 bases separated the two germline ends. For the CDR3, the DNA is TGTGCCAGCAGTTCCCCTCAAGAGACCCAGTACTTC. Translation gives CASSSPQETQYF.

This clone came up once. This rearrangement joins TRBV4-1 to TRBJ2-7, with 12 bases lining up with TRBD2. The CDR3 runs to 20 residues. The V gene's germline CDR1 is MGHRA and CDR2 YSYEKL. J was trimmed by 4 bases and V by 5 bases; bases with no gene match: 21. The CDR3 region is CASSKIPTSGSILDVYEQYF. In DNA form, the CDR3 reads TGCGCCAGCAGCAAGATCCCGACTAGCGGGAGTATTCTTGATGTTTACGAGCAGTACTTC.

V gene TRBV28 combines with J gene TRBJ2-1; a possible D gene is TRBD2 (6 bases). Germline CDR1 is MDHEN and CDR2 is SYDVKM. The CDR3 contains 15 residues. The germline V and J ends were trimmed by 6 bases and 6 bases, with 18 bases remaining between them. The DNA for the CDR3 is TGTGCCAGCAGAAACGGAGGGCCACTGAGCAATGAGCAGTTCTTC. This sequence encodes CASRNGGPLSNEQFF.

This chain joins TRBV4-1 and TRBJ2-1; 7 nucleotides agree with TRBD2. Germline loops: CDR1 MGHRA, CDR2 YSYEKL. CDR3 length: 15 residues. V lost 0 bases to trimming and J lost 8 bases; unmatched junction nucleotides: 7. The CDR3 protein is CASSQEELASHEQFF. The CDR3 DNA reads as TGCGCCAGCAGCCAAGAAGAACTAGCGAGCCATGAGCAGTTCTTC.

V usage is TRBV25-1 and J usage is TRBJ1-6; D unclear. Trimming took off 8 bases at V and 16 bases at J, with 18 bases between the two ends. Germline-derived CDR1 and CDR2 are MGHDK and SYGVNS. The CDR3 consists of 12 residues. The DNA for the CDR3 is TGTGCCAGCGTATCTGGTAGGGCCCAGCTCCACTTT. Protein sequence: CASVSGRAQLHF.

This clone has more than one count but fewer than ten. The CDR3 is CASKGTGGNYEQYF. For the CDR3, the DNA is TGCGCCAGCAAAGGGACAGGGGGAAACTACGAGCAGTACTTC. This chain uses TRBV5-1 with TRBJ2-7, with TRBD1 identical over 11 bases. CDR1 and CDR2 from the germline V gene are SGHRS and YFSETQ. With 6 bases clipped from V and 3 bases from J, the junction kept 5 bases outside the gene matches. This CDR3 comprises 14 residues.

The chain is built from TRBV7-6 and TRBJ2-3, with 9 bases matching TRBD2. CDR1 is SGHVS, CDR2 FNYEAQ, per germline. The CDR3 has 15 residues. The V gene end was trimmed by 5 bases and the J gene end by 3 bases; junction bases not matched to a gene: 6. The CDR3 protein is CASSLLREGTDTQYF. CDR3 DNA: TGTGCCAGCAGCCTCTTGCGGGAGGGGACAGATACGCAGTATTTT.

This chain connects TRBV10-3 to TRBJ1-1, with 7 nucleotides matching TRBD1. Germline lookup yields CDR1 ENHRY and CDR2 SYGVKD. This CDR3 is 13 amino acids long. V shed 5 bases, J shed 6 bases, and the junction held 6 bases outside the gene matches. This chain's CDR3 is CAISRQGAPEAFF. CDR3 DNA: TGTGCCATCAGTAGACAGGGCGCGCCTGAAGCTTTCTTT.

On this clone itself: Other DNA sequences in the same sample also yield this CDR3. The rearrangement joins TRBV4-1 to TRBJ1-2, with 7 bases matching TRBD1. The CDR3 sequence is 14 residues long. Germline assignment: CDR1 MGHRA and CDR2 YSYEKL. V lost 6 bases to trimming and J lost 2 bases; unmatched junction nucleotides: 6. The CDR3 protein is CASSPQGGNYGYTF. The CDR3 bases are TGCGCCAGCAGTCCCCAGGGGGGGAACTATGGCTACACCTTC.

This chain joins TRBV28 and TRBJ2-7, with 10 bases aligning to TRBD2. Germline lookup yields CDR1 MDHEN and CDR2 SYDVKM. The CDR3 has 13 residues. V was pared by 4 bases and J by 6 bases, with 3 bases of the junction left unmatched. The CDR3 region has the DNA TGTGCCAGCAGTTCGGGACTAGCGAGCGAGCAGTACTTC. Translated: CASSSGLASEQYF. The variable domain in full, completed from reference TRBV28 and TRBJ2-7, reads DVKVTQSSRYLVKRTGEKVFLECVQDMDHENMFWYRQDPGLGLRLIYFSYDVKMKEKGDIPEGYSVSREKKERFSLILESASTNQTSMYLCASSSGLASEQYFGPGTRLTVT.

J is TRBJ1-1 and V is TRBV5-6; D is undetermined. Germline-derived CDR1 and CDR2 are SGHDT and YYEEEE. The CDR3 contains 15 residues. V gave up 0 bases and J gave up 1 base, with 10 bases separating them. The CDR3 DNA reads TGTGCCAGCAGCTTGGATCCCAACACGAACACTGAAGCTTTCTTT. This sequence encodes CASSLDPNTNTEAFF.